The following is a T cell receptor beta chain sequence with its context. It has no known antigen specificity. It has no much larger one-base neighbor in the sample; base qualities were not kept. This entry is derived from a study of CD8 T cells in Susac syndrome (dated by TCRdb to between 2018 and 2021). Notes on the research overall: The study used repertoire sequencing to test whether antigen drove CD8+ T cell activation and differentiation in Susac syndrome. Findings and caveats that apply to the study as a whole: The number of individuals in the TCR sequencing and HLA analysis was recognized as being relatively small.

Via the germline V gene (reference sequence), CDR1 is DFQATT and CDR2 SNEGSKA. Spanning cysteine to phenylalanine, the CDR3 consists of 18 amino acids. Kept here is only the CDR3 DNA, which spans 54 bases and is read in frame from base 1. V and J are truncated by 3 bases and 0 bases respectively, leaving an intervening sequence of 22 bases. High-throughput TCR beta sequencing profiled peripheral blood CD8+ and CD4+ T cells from healthy donors, Susac syndrome patients and multiple sclerosis patients. Healthy donors were included as age- and sex-matched controls. CD8+ TEMRA cells were enriched by FACS, while bulk CD8+ and CD4+ T cells were purified by magnetic negative isolation. Blood was collected in EDTA tubes and processed within 24 hours, with PBMCs isolated through density gradient centrifugation. PBMCs intended for TCR sequencing were cryopreserved in liquid nitrogen and were subsequently thawed in a 37 degrees C water bath. Purity of sorted or isolated CD4+, CD8+ and CD8+ TEMRA cells was at least 90%.

RNA was extracted with the RNeasy kit and about 0.5 to 1 ug was reverse transcribed using random hexamers. The immunoSEQ multiplex PCR assay, which covers 54 Vbeta and 13 Jbeta segments, was used to amplify TCR beta CDR3 regions. To correct PCR amplification bias, a synthetic template baseline was used for both primer optimization and computational correction. In the paper's pipeline: Reads were annotated to V, D and J genes according to IMGT and were analyzed with immunoSEQ Analyzer, with only productive sequences retained. Clonality was computed as one minus Shannon entropy normalized by log2 of the number of productive unique sequences. For each patient and control, public and private clones were evaluated among the 100 most prevalent clones. Clones were defined as Susac-specific if absent from the healthy and MS cohorts, from 900 to 1,200 published viral clones and from other ImmuneACCESS disease sequences. TCRdb passed the public sequencing reads through fastp at Q25 and MiXCR, retaining productive beta sequences. Duplicate CDR3 protein sequences are folded into a single record with the most common DNA and genes. TCRdb, rather than the study authors, made the V and J calls. The sample records about 210,000 distinct CDR3 sequences, 93% of which are singletons. Together, the top ten hold about 0.1% of the sample.

Recombination linked TRBV20-1 to TRBJ2-3; the D gene is possibly TRBD2, with 6 bases matching. Sequencing input: CD4+ T cells from PBMCs. The sequence came from a human donor in good health. In nucleotides, the sequence is TGCAGTGCTAGGGGTCCTCCCCTTGCGGGGCAGAGCACAGATACGCAGTATTTT. Its product reads: CSARGPPLAGQSTDTQYF.